The 5 T cell receptor beta chains in this list originate from one sample, sequenced in a study of cytomegalovirus exposure and HLA in healthy donors. A multiplex PCR was run with 60 Vbeta primers and 13 Jbeta primers. TCRdb keeps only in-frame clones here, not all; method: immunoSEQ multiplex PCR. The repertoire holds 60,000 to 90,000 clones, with about two thirds as singletons. Sequenced material: PBMCs. Every receptor here comes from a middle-aged man in good health and CMV-seropositive.

V and J are TRBV5-1 and TRBJ1-1; no definite D call. Between the trimmed V and J ends, which lost 0 bases and 7 bases, there was a span of 10 bases. Germline V gene lookup returns CDR1 SGHRS and CDR2 YFSETQ. This CDR3 region has 13 residues. CDR3 loop: CASSLAEGFEAFF. The CDR3 DNA sequence: TGCGCCAGCAGCTTGGCCGAGGGTTTTGAAGCTTTCTTT. Combining the CDR3 with reference TRBV5-1 and TRBJ1-1 gives the whole variable domain KAGVTQTPRYLIKTRGQQVTLSCSPISGHRSVSWYQQTPGQGLQFLFEYFSETQRNKGNFPGRFSGRQFSNSRSEMNVSTLELGDSALYLCASSLAEGFEAFFGQGTRLTVV.

The chain combines TRBV7-9 with TRBJ1-2, with 7 bases identical to TRBD1. With 5 bases clipped from V and 8 bases from J, the junction kept 8 bases outside the gene matches. This CDR3 region has 13 residues. Germline CDR1 SEHNR, CDR2 FQNEAQ (reference sequence). CDR3 DNA: TGTGCCAGCAGCAGAGTGACAGGGCCCGGCTACACCTTC. Translating it yields CASSRVTGPGYTF.

This clone has a single count. The gene calls are TRBV10-3 and TRBJ1-5; the D gene is possibly TRBD1 (5 bases). This CDR3 spans 14 amino acids. Looked up from germline, CDR1 is ENHRY and CDR2 is SYGVKD. The V end lost 0 bases, the J end lost 10 bases, and 13 bases lay between the germline ends. This chain's CDR3 is CAISESAQTVPQHF. Here the CDR3 DNA reads TGTGCCATCAGTGAGTCGGCCCAGACAGTACCCCAGCATTTT.

The chain joins TRBV28 to TRBJ2-7; 10 positions agree with TRBD1. There are 14 residues in the CDR3. J was trimmed by 3 bases and V by 5 bases; bases with no gene match: 4. Germline CDR1 reads MDHEN; CDR2 reads SYDVKM. The CDR3 spells CASSLTGGLYEQYF. The CDR3, as DNA: TGTGCCAGCAGTCTGACAGGGGGCCTCTACGAGCAGTACTTC.

The chain joins TRBV5-1 to TRBJ2-7; a possible D gene is TRBD2 (5 bases). V gave up 0 bases and J gave up 1 base, with 14 bases separating them. CDR3 length: 16 residues. The germline CDR1 and CDR2 sequences are SGHRS and YFSETQ. The CDR3 protein is CASSLDPQDFSYEQYF. The CDR3 region has the DNA TGCGCCAGCAGCTTGGATCCGCAGGACTTTTCCTACGAGCAGTACTTC.